Below, 13 T cell receptor beta chains from the same sample are listed, as sequenced in a study of OX40 agonist ivuxolimab in advanced cancers. Here immunoSEQ multiplex PCR was the method, and the copy in TCRdb shows in-frame clones only, minus some. The table shows tens of thousands of clones, with 70% to 85% occurring only once. The sample here was CD4+ or CD8+ T cells sorted from blood, taken in a trial of the OX40 agonist ivuxolimab. These receptors came from an adult with an advanced solid tumor such as melanoma, head and neck, liver or kidney cancer.

The chain combines TRBV7-3 with TRBJ2-1; 7 bases align to TRBD2. CDR1 is SGHTA and CDR2 is FQGTGA in the germline V gene. The CDR3 length is 15 residues. Trimming cost V 1 base and J 8 bases; bases outside gene matches: 8. CDR3 residues: CASSLKWEGQDEQFF. The CDR3 DNA reads TGTGCCAGCAGCTTAAAGTGGGAGGGTCAGGATGAGCAGTTCTTC.

On this clone: Compared with germline, one end of the junction differs, possibly owing to a read error. The V call is TRBV11-2, the J call TRBJ1-5, with D unresolved. The CDR3 runs 14 residues. Per germline, CDR1 SGHAT and CDR2 FQNNGV. CDR3 nucleotides: TGTGCCGGCAGCTTAGAAGGACCGGGTCAGCCCCAGCATTTT. Protein sequence: CAGSLEGPGQPQHF.

The rearrangement uses TRBV5-1 and TRBJ2-5; D is possibly TRBD2 (6 bases). There are 16 residues in the CDR3. V was cut by 0 bases and J by 5 bases, with 17 bases left in between. From germline, CDR1 is SGHRS and CDR2 YFSETQ. The CDR3 spells CASSLAATSGWETQYF. The DNA of the CDR3 is TGCGCCAGCAGCTTGGCAGCTACAAGCGGGTGGGAGACCCAGTACTTC.

The chain employs TRBV30 and TRBJ1-6; a weak D match, TRBD1 (5 bases). The CDR3 is made up of 13 amino acids. The V end lost 2 bases, the J end lost 10 bases, and 12 bases lay between the germline ends. Germline lookup yields CDR1 GTSNPN and CDR2 SVGIG (reference sequence). The CDR3 coding sequence is TGTGCCTGGAGTTCAGGGCAGGGCTCACCCCTCCACTTT. It translates to CAWSSGQGSPLHF.

Only a few counts were recorded for this clone. The genes are TRBV19 and TRBJ2-3; 7 positions match TRBD1. The V segment lost 4 bases and the J segment 5 bases; nucleotides outside the gene matches: 6. The CDR3 contains 14 residues. Germline CDR1 is LNHDA and CDR2 is SQIVND (reference sequence). The CDR3 sequence: CASSTTGVGDTQYF. In DNA, the CDR3 is TGTGCCAGTAGTACAACAGGGGTTGGAGATACGCAGTATTTT.

This chain uses TRBV19 with TRBJ2-1; no definite D call. CDR1 and CDR2 (germline): LNHDA, SQIVND (reference sequence). Trimming removed 6 bases at V and 8 bases at J, with 14 bases between. CDR3 size: 13 residues. CDR3 DNA sequence: TGTGCCAGTAGCCAAGGGCTAAGAGATGAGCAGTTCTTC. This sequence encodes CASSQGLRDEQFF.

The rearrangement joins TRBV6-5 to TRBJ1-5; 7 bases line up with TRBD1. Germline CDR1 reads MNHEY; CDR2 reads SVGAGI. V shed 5 bases, J shed 10 bases, and the junction held 5 bases outside the gene matches. The CDR3 length is 12 residues. The CDR3 nucleotides read TGTGCCAGCAGTGAAAGGGACAGTCCCCAGCATTTT. Protein: CASSERDSPQHF.

The chain carries TRBV7-3 and TRBJ2-1; the match to TRBD2 covers 9 bases. Germline CDR1 SGHTA, CDR2 FQGTGA. The ends lost 5 bases at V and 6 bases at J; junction bases unmatched: 14. The CDR3 loop spans 17 amino acids. CDR3 region: CASSPLAGGLGGNEQFF. The CDR3 DNA reads TGTGCCAGCAGCCCCTTGGCGGGAGGGCTCGGGGGCAATGAGCAGTTCTTC.

The V call is TRBV18, the J call TRBJ1-1; D is ambiguous. Germline V gives CDR1 KGHSH, CDR2 LQKENI. Trimming stripped 5 bases from V and 2 bases from J, with 3 bases between. This CDR3 is built from 11 residues. CDR3 residues: CASSFNTEAFF. DNA of the CDR3: TGTGCCAGCTCATTTAACACTGAAGCTTTCTTT.

This chain connects TRBV7-9 to TRBJ2-1, with 10 bases lining up with TRBD1. The CDR3 covers 15 residues. Trimming at V came to 5 bases and at J to 7 bases, leaving 8 bases not matched to a gene. The germline V gene has CDR1 SEHNR and CDR2 FQNEAQ (reference sequence). The CDR3 spells CASSRGQGDVNEQFF. CDR3 nucleotides: TGTGCCAGCAGCCGCGGACAGGGGGACGTGAATGAGCAGTTCTTC.

The genes are TRBV7-9 and TRBJ1-5; 10 bases align to TRBD1. Trimming cost V 5 bases and J 6 bases; bases outside gene matches: 10. The CDR3 loop spans 16 amino acids. Germline V CDR1 and CDR2: SEHNR, FQNEAQ (reference sequence). CDR3 coding DNA: TGTGCCAGCAGCGCGCAGGACAGGGGGAGATTTCAGCCCCAGCATTTT. Translating it yields CASSAQDRGRFQPQHF.

The V gene is TRBV5-8, the J gene TRBJ1-1; D is unresolved. Germline CDR1 is SGHTS and CDR2 is YDEGEE. V dropped 1 base and J dropped 1 base, with 5 bases sitting between them. The CDR3 is made up of 13 amino acids. The CDR3 region is CASSLSKNTEAFF. The CDR3, as DNA: TGTGCCAGCAGCTTGTCGAAGAACACTGAAGCTTTCTTT.

The chain uses TRBV6-1 and TRBJ2-7; D is unresolved. Trimming removed 4 bases from V and 3 bases from J, with 10 bases in between. Germline V gene sequence: CDR1 MNHNS, CDR2 SASEGT. The CDR3 has 13 residues. The DNA of the CDR3 is TGTGCCAGCAGTGTGGGTCTTATCTACGAGCAGTACTTC. It is translated as CASSVGLIYEQYF.